The clone carrying this T cell receptor beta chain occurred many times. During construction of the library, unique molecular identifiers were attached to individual cDNA molecules for quantitative, reproducible TCR counting. TCRdb called the RACE reads again in MiXCR, with one record for every CDR3 protein. Altogether some 350,000 distinct CDR3 sequences are present, over 6% being singletons, with the ten largest covering over 5.5%. The sample belongs to a study of human T cells and chemical hapten exposure. Time point of the sample: patch test 2, 6 weeks after DPC sensitization. The treatment is: therapeutic diphenylcyclopropenone sensitization with weekly scalp DPC. There are 16 residues in the CDR3. V was shortened by 2 bases and J by 7 bases, with 20 bases between the two germline ends. Per germline, CDR1 MNHNY and CDR2 SVGAGI (reference sequence).

The source of this sequence is a woman younger than 35 with alopecia areata. Some clones in this sample may be carry-over from other donors' samples. V gene TRBV6-6 combines with J gene TRBJ1-2, with unresolved D. Sequences were derived from whole blood, sampled in connection with sensitization to the hapten diphenylcyclopropenone (DPC). CDR3 sequence (DNA): TGTGCCAGCAGTTACGTCAGGACCCTTGTAGATCGTGGCTACACCTTC. Protein sequence: CASSYVRTLVDRGYTF.